One and the same sample provided the 29 T cell receptor beta chains below, sequenced in a study of blood T cell repertoires in COVID-19. Produced via immunoSEQ multiplex PCR; TCRdb's table is partial and in-frame only. The repertoire holds 200,000 to 250,000 clones, with 70% to 85% as singletons. Sequenced input: PBMCs or T cells enriched from blood (not recorded which). These receptor sequences come from an older woman who had recovered from COVID-19.

The chain carries TRBV7-2 and TRBJ2-7, with 9 bases lining up with TRBD1. The CDR3 is 15 residues long. From germline, CDR1 is SGHTA and CDR2 FQGNSA. The V segment lost 0 bases and the J segment 0 bases; nucleotides outside the gene matches: 0. As DNA, the CDR3 is TGTGCCAGCAGCTTAGCGGGACAGGGCTCCTACGAGCAGTACTTC. Translated, it gives CASSLAGQGSYEQYF.

This CDR3 reads CASSPGTGENQPQHF. The DNA of the CDR3 is TGTGCCAGCAGCCCCGGGACAGGGGAGAATCAGCCCCAGCATTTT. The chain employs TRBV7-9 and TRBJ1-5, with 10 bases lining up with TRBD1. Germline CDR1 is SEHNR and CDR2 is FQNEAQ (reference sequence). The CDR3 runs to 15 residues. The trim removed 5 bases at V and 4 bases at J, leaving 5 bases unmatched. The full variable domain, rest sourced from reference TRBV7-9 and TRBJ1-5, is DTGVSQNPRHKITKRGQNVTFRCDPISEHNRLYWYRQTLGQGPEFLTYFQNEAQLEKSRLLSDRFSAERPKGSFSTLEIQRTEQGDSAMYLCASSPGTGENQPQHFGDGTRLSIL.

This clone was counted only a few times. The V call is TRBV2, the J call TRBJ2-5; D gene unclear. Trimming cost V 1 base and J 2 bases, with 14 bases left between them. CDR3 length: 16 amino acids. Germline assignment: CDR1 SNHLY and CDR2 FYNNEI. CDR3: CASSEVNRVEQETQYF. In DNA, the CDR3 is TGTGCCAGCAGTGAAGTTAATCGAGTAGAGCAAGAGACCCAGTACTTC.

This chain connects TRBV13 to TRBJ1-2, with unresolved D. The CDR3 is made up of 13 amino acids. Germline V gives CDR1 PRHDT, CDR2 FYEKMQ (reference sequence). V was pared by 3 bases and J by 7 bases, with 12 bases between. In DNA, the CDR3 is TGTGCCAGCAGCTTCGGGGAATCCACTGGCTACACCTTC. Its translation is CASSFGESTGYTF. The variable domain in full, with the rest retrieved from reference TRBV13 and TRBJ1-2, is AAGVIQSPRHLIKEKRETATLKCYPIPRHDTVYWYQQGPGQDPQFLISFYEKMQSDKGSIPDRFSAQQFSDYHSELNMSSLELGDSALYFCASSFGESTGYTFGSGTRLTVV.

A single count supports this clone. This sequence joins TRBV19 and TRBJ1-1; D is perhaps TRBD1 (5 bases). This CDR3 comprises 18 residues. From germline, CDR1 is LNHDA and CDR2 SQIVND (reference sequence). Deletions cut 3 bases from V and 0 bases from J, with 20 bases between. CDR3 sequence reads: CASSISEAHRLVNTEAFF. CDR3 DNA: TGTGCCAGTAGTATTTCTGAAGCCCACAGGCTTGTGAACACTGAAGCTTTCTTT.

Points on this clone: It may be a read error: a sequence one base away is much more abundant. The chain combines TRBV12-3 or TRBV12-4 with TRBJ1-1; D unclear. The CDR3 has 12 residues. The V end was cut by 4 bases, the J end by 0 bases, with 3 bases between. The CDR3, as DNA: TGTGCCAGCAGTTCCGTGAACACTGAAGCTTTCTTT. Translated, it gives CASSSVNTEAFF.

This chain uses TRBV6-5 with TRBJ1-4; tentative D call: TRBD1 (6 bases). The length of the CDR3 is 15 residues. Germline V gives CDR1 MNHEY, CDR2 SVGAGI. V lost 4 bases to trimming and J lost 1 base, with 10 bases between them. CDR3 protein: CASSWGRGTNEKLFF. The CDR3 DNA reads as TGTGCCAGCAGTTGGGGCAGGGGAACTAATGAAAAACTGTTTTTT.

This clone was detected only once. One junction end does not reproduce the germline sequence, and a read error may be involved. The V gene is TRBV6-2 or TRBV6-3, the J gene TRBJ1-1, with D possibly matching TRBD1 (5 bases). This CDR3 has 13 amino acids. The germline CDR1 and CDR2 sequences are MNHEY and SVGEGT. The CDR3 coding sequence is TGTGCCAGCATTTACAGGAGTAACACTGAAGCTTTCTTT. Translated: CASIYRSNTEAFF.

This chain connects TRBV5-1 to TRBJ1-5; D possibly corresponds to TRBD1 (6 bases). CDR1 is SGHRS and CDR2 is YFSETQ in the germline V gene. Trimming cost V 0 bases and J 9 bases, with 22 bases left between them. The CDR3 totals 17 residues. DNA for the CDR3: TGCGCCAGCAGCTTGGACCCGGGACACCCGCAATCATTGCCCCAGCATTTT. Its protein is CASSLDPGHPQSLPQHF.

The chain carries TRBV9 and TRBJ1-3; D is possibly TRBD1 (6 bases). V was clipped by 3 bases and J by 7 bases, with 11 bases between them. From germline, CDR1 is SGDLS and CDR2 YYNGEE. The CDR3 length is 13 residues. The CDR3 region is CASSATGDNTIYF. The CDR3 DNA follows: TGTGCCAGCAGCGCGACAGGAGATAACACCATATATTTT.

V and J are TRBV3-1 (or the pseudogene TRBV3-2) and TRBJ2-2; D remains unclear. V was pared by 0 bases and J by 4 bases, with 3 bases between. Germline V lookup: CDR1 LGHDT, CDR2 YNNKEL (reference sequence). This CDR3 contains 13 residues. CDR3 protein: CASSQDSTGELFF. CDR3 in DNA: TGTGCCAGCAGCCAAGATAGCACCGGGGAGCTGTTTTTT.

This chain uses TRBV6-2 or TRBV6-3 with TRBJ2-3, with 8 bases identical to TRBD2. J was trimmed by 1 base and V by 6 bases; bases with no gene match: 3. The CDR3 extends over 14 amino acids. The germline V gene has CDR1 MNHEY and CDR2 SVGEGT. This CDR3 is CASSNSGGTDTQYF. CDR3 in DNA: TGTGCCAGCAGCAATAGCGGGGGCACAGATACGCAGTATTTT.

This chain links TRBV24-1 with TRBJ2-1, with D uncertain. Germline V CDR1 and CDR2: KGHDR, SFDVKD. The CDR3 has 12 amino acids. The V end lost 2 bases, the J end lost 6 bases, and 4 bases lay between the germline ends. The CDR3 loop reads CATSDYGNEQFF. Here the CDR3 DNA reads TGTGCCACCAGTGATTACGGCAATGAGCAGTTCTTC.

V and J are TRBV5-4 and TRBJ1-2, with D possibly TRBD1 on 5 matching bases. The CDR3 length is 15 residues. Germline-derived CDR1 and CDR2 are SGHNT and YYREEE (reference sequence). The germline V and J ends were trimmed by 2 bases and 4 bases, with 15 bases remaining between them. The CDR3 spells CASSFRDSLIYGYTF. CDR3 DNA: TGTGCCAGCAGCTTCAGAGACAGTCTTATCTATGGCTACACCTTC.

The chain couples TRBV2 to TRBJ1-5; D possibly corresponds to TRBD1 (6 bases). Germline V lookup: CDR1 SNHLY, CDR2 FYNNEI. There are 14 residues in the CDR3. The germline V and J ends were trimmed by 6 bases and 7 bases, with 16 bases remaining between them. Here the CDR3 DNA reads TGTGCCAGCAGGGGGGACACGAGGACACAGCCCCAGCATTTT. Translating it yields CASRGDTRTQPQHF.

The chain carries TRBV19 and TRBJ1-6; no firm D call. This CDR3 has 16 residues. Trimming removed 3 bases from V and 0 bases from J, with 9 bases in between. CDR1 is LNHDA, CDR2 SQIVND, per germline (reference sequence). Here the CDR3 reads CASSMSRSSYNSPLHF. The CDR3 bases are TGTGCCAGTAGTATGTCCCGGAGCTCCTATAATTCACCCCTCCACTTT.

The J gene is TRBJ1-2, the V gene TRBV9; 8 nucleotides line up with TRBD1. Looked up from germline, CDR1 is SGDLS and CDR2 is YYNGEE. The CDR3 covers 14 residues. With 3 bases clipped from V and 4 bases from J, the junction kept 5 bases outside the gene matches. This CDR3 reads CASSAQGAGYGYTF. The DNA for the CDR3 is TGTGCCAGCAGCGCCCAGGGGGCGGGCTATGGCTACACCTTC.

This chain uses TRBV5-1 with TRBJ2-6, with D tentatively TRBD2 (5 bases). This CDR3 spans 16 amino acids. V lost 0 bases to trimming and J lost 0 bases, with 7 bases between them. Germline-derived CDR1 and CDR2 are SGHRS and YFSETQ. As DNA, the CDR3 is TGCGCCAGCAGCTTGGACGGGAACTCTGGGGCCAACGTCCTGACTTTC. It yields the protein CASSLDGNSGANVLTF.

The chain uses TRBV19 and TRBJ2-2; 11 bases are a match to TRBD1. The V gene end was trimmed by 7 bases and the J gene end by 9 bases; junction bases not matched to a gene: 13. From germline, CDR1 is LNHDA and CDR2 SQIVND (reference sequence). CDR3 length: 16 amino acids. The CDR3 loop reads CASTTNAGTGGRELFF. The CDR3 DNA reads as TGTGCCAGTACCACAAACGCCGGGACAGGGGGTCGGGAGCTGTTTTTT.

This rearrangement joins TRBV6-2 or TRBV6-3 to TRBJ2-7; D remains unclear. Deletions cut 5 bases from V and 5 bases from J, with 10 bases between. In germline, CDR1 is MNHEY, CDR2 SVGEGT. The length of the CDR3 is 12 residues. The CDR3 bases are TGTGCCAGCAGTCGTAACCTACACGAGCAGTACTTC. Translating it yields CASSRNLHEQYF.

A few counts support this clone. The V gene is TRBV4-1, the J gene TRBJ2-3, with 15 bases that match TRBD2. The CDR3 is 21 amino acids. Germline V gene lookup returns CDR1 MGHRA and CDR2 YSYEKL. Unmatched junction bases numbered 15, after V lost 0 bases and J lost 5 bases. In nucleotides, the CDR3 is TGCGCCAGCAGCCAAGATATCCTGCCCTGGGGACTAGCGGGGGGAATAGATACGCAGTATTTT. This encodes CASSQDILPWGLAGGIDTQYF.

The chain couples TRBV20-1 to TRBJ1-1; D might be TRBD1 (5 bases). The CDR3 contains 12 residues. Per the germline V gene, CDR1 is DFQATT and CDR2 is SNEGSKA (reference sequence). V lost 3 bases and J lost 9, with 14 bases in between. The CDR3 sequence: CSASAPGGKAFF. CDR3 in DNA: TGCAGTGCTAGTGCGCCCGGGGGGAAAGCTTTCTTT.

The genes are TRBV6-5 and TRBJ1-2; 10 positions match TRBD1. The CDR3 extends over 15 amino acids. The germline V gene encodes CDR1 MNHEY and CDR2 SVGAGI. The V and J ends lost 0 bases and 4 bases, in that order; junction bases with no gene match: 2. Written as DNA, the CDR3 is TGTGCCAGCAGTTACTCGGACAGGGGGAGCTATGGCTACACCTTC. Translation gives CASSYSDRGSYGYTF.

The rearrangement uses TRBV4-2 and TRBJ2-1; 10 bases are a match to TRBD1. The V segment lost 2 bases and the J segment 8 bases; nucleotides outside the gene matches: 18. In germline, CDR1 is LGHNA, CDR2 YNFKEQ. This CDR3 has 19 amino acids. As DNA, the CDR3 is TGTGCCAGCAGCCAAAAACCGGGGTCTGACAGGGGGCAACGGGATGAGCAGTTCTTC. Amino acids: CASSQKPGSDRGQRDEQFF.

This chain joins TRBV24-1 and TRBJ2-1, with D uncertain. Trimming removed 2 bases at V and 0 bases at J, with 10 bases between. CDR3 length: 16 amino acids. CDR1 is KGHDR, CDR2 SFDVKD, per germline. The CDR3 DNA follows: TGTGCCACCAGTGATTCCAGGCCTGACTCCTACAATGAGCAGTTCTTC. Its translation is CATSDSRPDSYNEQFF.

This clone came up once. The chain combines TRBV6-2 or TRBV6-3 with TRBJ2-1; TRBD2 matches 10 bases. The CDR3 is 20 residues long. V shed 0 bases and J 0 bases; nucleotides not matched to a gene: 11. Germline lookup yields CDR1 MNHEY and CDR2 SVGEGT. The CDR3 coding sequence is TGTGCCAGCAGTTACTCGGCTAGCGGGGGAACATCGAGCTCCTACAATGAGCAGTTCTTC. It is translated as CASSYSASGGTSSSYNEQFF.

This chain connects TRBV19 to TRBJ1-6; TRBD1 agrees at 8 bases. The germline CDR1 and CDR2 sequences are LNHDA and SQIVND (reference sequence). V lost 5 bases to trimming and J lost 4 bases; unmatched junction nucleotides: 4. The CDR3 is 15 amino acids. In DNA form, the CDR3 reads TGTGCCAGTAGTGCAGACAGGGGTTATAATTCACCCCTCCACTTT. Translated, it gives CASSADRGYNSPLHF.

This sequence joins TRBV19 and TRBJ1-6; D unclear. V lost 10 bases and J lost 7, with 11 bases in between. CDR1 is LNHDA and CDR2 is SQIVND in the germline V gene (reference sequence). CDR3 size: 12 residues. The CDR3 spells CATKPGNSPLHF. CDR3 nucleotides: TGTGCCACAAAGCCCGGGAATTCACCCCTCCACTTT.

The chain couples TRBV14 to TRBJ2-1; 13 bases match TRBD2. CDR1 SGHDN and CDR2 FVKESK come from the germline V gene. The CDR3 contains 17 residues. V lost 0 bases, J lost 7 bases, and 6 bases stayed unmatched. The CDR3 DNA sequence: TGTGCCAGCAGCCAAGAGTGGACTAGCGGGAGTATGAATGAGCAGTTCTTC. Translated, it gives CASSQEWTSGSMNEQFF.